The T cell receptor beta chain described here comes from a study of molecular identifiers for immune sequencing clone quantification. The germline CDR1 and CDR2 sequences are MDHEN and SYDVKM. The V gene lost 1 base and the J gene lost 11 bases, with 24 bases spanning the gap. CDR3 length: 17 residues. MiXCR, run by TCRdb on the PCR reads, gives a single entry per CDR3 protein. The sample records about 500,000 distinct CDR3 sequences, about 20% being singletons. V gene TRBV28 combines with J gene TRBJ1-5; D is perhaps TRBD1 (6 bases). The source of this sequence is a human donor in good health. Some libraries in this study had Jurkat cell RNA spiked in. Sequenced input: naive CD8+ T cells from blood, with Jurkat cell RNA spiked in. Subset reported: FACS-sorted CD8+CD4-CCR7+CD45RA+ naive T cells. The CDR3 reads CASSLYGGRQEDFTQHF. CDR3 coding DNA: TGTGCCAGCAGTTTATATGGGGGGCGACAGGAGGATTTTACCCAGCATTTT.